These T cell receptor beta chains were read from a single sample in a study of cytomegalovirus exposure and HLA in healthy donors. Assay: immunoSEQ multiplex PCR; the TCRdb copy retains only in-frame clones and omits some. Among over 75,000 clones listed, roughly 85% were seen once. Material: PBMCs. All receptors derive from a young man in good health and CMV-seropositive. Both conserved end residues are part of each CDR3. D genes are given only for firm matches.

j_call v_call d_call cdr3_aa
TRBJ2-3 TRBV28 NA CASTLSSPYLSTDTQYF
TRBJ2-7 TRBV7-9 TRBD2 CASSPQTGLAGGPYEQYF
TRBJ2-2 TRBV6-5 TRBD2 CASSYSLAGAGELFF
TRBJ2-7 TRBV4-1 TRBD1 CASSQERGGPEQYF
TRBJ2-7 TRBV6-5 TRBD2 CASRREGSYEQYF
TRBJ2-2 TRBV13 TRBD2 CASRGLAGGGNTGELFF
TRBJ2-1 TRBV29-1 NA CSVEDLWRDSYNEQFF
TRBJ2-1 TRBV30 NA CAWRTSSYNEQFF
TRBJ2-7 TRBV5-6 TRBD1 CASSLGGQGTVGEQYF
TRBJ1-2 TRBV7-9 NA CASSLTQSYGYTF
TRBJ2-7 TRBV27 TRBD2 CASSFSREGFQYF
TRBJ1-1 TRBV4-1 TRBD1 CASSHFGTGNTEAFF
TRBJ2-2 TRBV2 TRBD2 CASHTSGTGTGELFF
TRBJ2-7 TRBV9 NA CASSVGELYEQYF
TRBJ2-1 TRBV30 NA CAWTGPEGGYNEQFF
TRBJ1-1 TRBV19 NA CASKGGGTEAFF
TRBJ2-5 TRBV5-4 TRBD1 CASFHQGQGQRETQYF
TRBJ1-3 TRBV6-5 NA CASRGGRMGNTIYF
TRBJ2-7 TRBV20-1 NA CSARTGYEQYF
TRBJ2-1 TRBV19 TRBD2 CASTGLAGFGTYNEQFF
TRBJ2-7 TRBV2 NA CASGGLEQYF
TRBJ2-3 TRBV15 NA CATSERTGFSDTQYF
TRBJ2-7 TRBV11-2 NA CASSPPLGQSSYEQYF
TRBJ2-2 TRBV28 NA CASSEDITGELFF
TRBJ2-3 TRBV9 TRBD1 CASSVATGGAPSTDTQYF
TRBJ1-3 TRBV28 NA CASSVGDTIYF
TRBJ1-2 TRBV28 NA CASDSTGLRASYTF